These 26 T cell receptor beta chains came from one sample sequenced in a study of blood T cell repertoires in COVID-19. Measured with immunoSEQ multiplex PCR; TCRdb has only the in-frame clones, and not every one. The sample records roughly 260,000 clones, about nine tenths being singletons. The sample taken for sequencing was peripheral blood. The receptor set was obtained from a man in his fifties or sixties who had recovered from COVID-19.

The CDR3 loop is CASSGGQGADEQYF. The CDR3 DNA reads as TGCGCCAGCAGCGGCGGACAGGGGGCTGACGAGCAGTACTTC. The J gene is TRBJ2-7, the V gene TRBV5-1, with 11 bases identical to TRBD1. The CDR3 covers 14 residues. Germline-derived CDR1 and CDR2 are SGHRS and YFSETQ. Unmatched junction bases numbered 5, after V lost 4 bases and J lost 5 bases.

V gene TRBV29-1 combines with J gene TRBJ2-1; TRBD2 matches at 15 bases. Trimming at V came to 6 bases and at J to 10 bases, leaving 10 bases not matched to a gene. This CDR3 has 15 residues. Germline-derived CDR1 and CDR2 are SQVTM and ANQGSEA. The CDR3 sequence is CSVDRTSGGAEEQFF. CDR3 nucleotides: TGCAGCGTGGACCGGACTAGCGGGGGGGCCGAAGAGCAGTTCTTC.

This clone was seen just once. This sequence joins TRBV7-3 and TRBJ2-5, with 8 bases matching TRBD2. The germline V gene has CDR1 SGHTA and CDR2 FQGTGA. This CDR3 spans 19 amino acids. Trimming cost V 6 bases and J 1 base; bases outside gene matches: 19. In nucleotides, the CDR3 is TGTGCCAGCAGTCTAACGGGGTGGGGGACTAGTGTTGGCCAAGAGACCCAGTACTTC. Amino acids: CASSLTGWGTSVGQETQYF.

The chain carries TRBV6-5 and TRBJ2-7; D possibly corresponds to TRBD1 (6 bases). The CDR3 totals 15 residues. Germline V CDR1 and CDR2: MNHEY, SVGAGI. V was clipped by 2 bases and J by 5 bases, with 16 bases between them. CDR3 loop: CASSYADSLRDEQYF. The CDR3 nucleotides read TGTGCCAGCAGTTACGCGGACAGTTTAAGGGACGAGCAGTACTTC.

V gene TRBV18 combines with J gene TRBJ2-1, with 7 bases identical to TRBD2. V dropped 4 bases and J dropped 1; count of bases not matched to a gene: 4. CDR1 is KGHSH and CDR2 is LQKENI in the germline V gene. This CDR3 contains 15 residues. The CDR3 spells CASSLLGGSYNEQFF. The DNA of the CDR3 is TGTGCCAGCTCACTCTTGGGGGGGTCCTACAATGAGCAGTTCTTC.

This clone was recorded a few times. The CDR3 protein is CASSLALVSGGRSDEQFF. CDR3 in DNA: TGTGCCAGCAGCTTAGCTCTCGTGTCGGGGGGCCGTTCCGATGAGCAGTTCTTC. The genes are TRBV7-2 and TRBJ2-1; possible D gene TRBD2, 7 bases. Trimming took 0 bases from V and 8 from J, leaving 23 bases between them. Germline V gives CDR1 SGHTA, CDR2 FQGNSA. The CDR3 is made up of 18 amino acids.

CDR3 coding DNA: TGTGCCTGGAGTGTATTGGCGACTGCATATGGCTACACCTTC. Its translation: CAWSVLATAYGYTF. The chain uses TRBV30 and TRBJ1-2; no reliable D call. The CDR3 has 14 amino acids. Trimming stripped 0 bases from V and 5 bases from J, with 13 bases between. The germline V gene has CDR1 GTSNPN and CDR2 SVGIG (reference sequence).

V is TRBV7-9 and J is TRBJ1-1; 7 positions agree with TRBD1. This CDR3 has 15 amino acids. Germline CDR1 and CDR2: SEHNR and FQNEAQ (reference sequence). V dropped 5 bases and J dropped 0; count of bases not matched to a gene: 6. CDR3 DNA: TGTGCCAGCAGCATGAGGGGGCTGTTGAACACTGAAGCTTTCTTT. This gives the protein CASSMRGLLNTEAFF. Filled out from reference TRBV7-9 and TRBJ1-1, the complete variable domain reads DTGVSQNPRHKITKRGQNVTFRCDPISEHNRLYWYRQTLGQGPEFLTYFQNEAQLEKSRLLSDRFSAERPKGSFSTLEIQRTEQGDSAMYLCASSMRGLLNTEAFFGQGTRLTVV.

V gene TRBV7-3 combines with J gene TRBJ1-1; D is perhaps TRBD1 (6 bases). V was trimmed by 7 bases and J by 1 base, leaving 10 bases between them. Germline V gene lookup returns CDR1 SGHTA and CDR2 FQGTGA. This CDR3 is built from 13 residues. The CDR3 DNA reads TGTGCCAGCATGCGGACAGCGAACACTGAAGCTTTCTTT. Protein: CASMRTANTEAFF.

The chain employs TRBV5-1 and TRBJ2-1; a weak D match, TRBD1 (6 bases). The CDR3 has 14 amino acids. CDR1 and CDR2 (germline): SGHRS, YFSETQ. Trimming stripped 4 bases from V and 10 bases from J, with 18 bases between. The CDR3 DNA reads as TGCGCCAGCAGCCAAACGACAGGAACCACCGAGCAGTTCTTC. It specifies CASSQTTGTTEQFF.

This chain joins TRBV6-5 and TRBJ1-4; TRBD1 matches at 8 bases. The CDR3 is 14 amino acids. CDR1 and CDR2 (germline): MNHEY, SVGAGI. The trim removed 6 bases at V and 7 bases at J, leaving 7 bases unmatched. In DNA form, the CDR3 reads TGTGCCAGCAGCCGACAGGGGTCTGGTGAAAAACTGTTTTTT. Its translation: CASSRQGSGEKLFF.

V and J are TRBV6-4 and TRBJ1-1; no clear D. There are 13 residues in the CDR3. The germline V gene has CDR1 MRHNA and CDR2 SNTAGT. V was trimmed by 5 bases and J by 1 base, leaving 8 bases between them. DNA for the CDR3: TGTGCCAGCAGTCGGGAACAGAACACTGAAGCTTTCTTT. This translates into CASSREQNTEAFF.

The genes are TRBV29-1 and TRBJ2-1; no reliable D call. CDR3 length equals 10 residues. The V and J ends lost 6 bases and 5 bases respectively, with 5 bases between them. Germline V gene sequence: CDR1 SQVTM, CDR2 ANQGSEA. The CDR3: CSVANNEQFF. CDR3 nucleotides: TGCAGCGTAGCCAACAATGAGCAGTTCTTC.

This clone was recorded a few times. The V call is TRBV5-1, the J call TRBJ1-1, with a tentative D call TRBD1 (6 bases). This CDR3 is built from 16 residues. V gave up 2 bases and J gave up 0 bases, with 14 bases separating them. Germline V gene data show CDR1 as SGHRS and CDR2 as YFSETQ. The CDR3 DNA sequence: TGCGCCAGCAGCTTCGGACAGTCGATTTTGAACACTGAAGCTTTCTTT. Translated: CASSFGQSILNTEAFF.

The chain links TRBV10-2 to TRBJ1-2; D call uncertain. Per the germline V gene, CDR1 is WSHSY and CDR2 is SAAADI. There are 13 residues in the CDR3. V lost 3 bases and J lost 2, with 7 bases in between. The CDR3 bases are TGCGCCAGCAGTGACGGGGTAAACTATGGCTACACCTTC. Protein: CASSDGVNYGYTF.

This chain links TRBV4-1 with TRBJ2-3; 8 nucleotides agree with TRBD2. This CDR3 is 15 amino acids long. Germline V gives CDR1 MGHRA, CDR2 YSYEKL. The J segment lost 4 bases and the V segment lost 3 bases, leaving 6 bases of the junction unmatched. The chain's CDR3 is CASSHPGLEADTQYF. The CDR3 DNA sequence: TGCGCCAGCAGCCATCCGGGACTAGAAGCAGATACGCAGTATTTT.

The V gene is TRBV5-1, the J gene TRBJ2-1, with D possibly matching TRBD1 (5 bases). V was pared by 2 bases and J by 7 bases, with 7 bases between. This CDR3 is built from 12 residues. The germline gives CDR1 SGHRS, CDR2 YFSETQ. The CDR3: CASSFQGNEQFF. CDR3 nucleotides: TGCGCCAGCAGCTTCCAGGGTAATGAGCAGTTCTTC.

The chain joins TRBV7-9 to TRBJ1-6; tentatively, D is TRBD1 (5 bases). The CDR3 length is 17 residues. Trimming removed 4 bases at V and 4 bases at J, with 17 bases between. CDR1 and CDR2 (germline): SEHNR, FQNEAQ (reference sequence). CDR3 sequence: CASSSPGGGGYNSPLHF. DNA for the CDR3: TGTGCCAGCAGCTCGCCCGGGGGGGGTGGTTATAATTCACCCCTCCACTTT.

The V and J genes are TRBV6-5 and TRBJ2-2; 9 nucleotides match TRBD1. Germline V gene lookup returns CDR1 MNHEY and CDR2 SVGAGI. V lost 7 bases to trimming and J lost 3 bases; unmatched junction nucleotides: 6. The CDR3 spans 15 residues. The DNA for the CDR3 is TGTGCCAGCACCACAGGACAGGGGTACACCGGGGAGCTGTTTTTT. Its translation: CASTTGQGYTGELFF.

CDR3 nucleotide sequence: TGCAGCACAAACCGAGGACTAGCGGGCGAGACCTACGAGCAGTACTTC. Its protein product is CSTNRGLAGETYEQYF. This chain joins TRBV29-1 and TRBJ2-7; 11 nucleotides align to TRBD2. The germline CDR1 and CDR2 sequences are SQVTM and ANQGSEA. Trimming at V came to 8 bases and at J to 2 bases, leaving 14 bases not matched to a gene. This CDR3 is built from 16 residues.

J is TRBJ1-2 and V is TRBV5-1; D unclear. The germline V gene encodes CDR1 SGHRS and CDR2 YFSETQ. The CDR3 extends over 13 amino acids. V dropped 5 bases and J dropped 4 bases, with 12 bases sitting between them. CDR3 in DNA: TGCGCCAGCAGTAATGGCGAGGGCTATGGCTACACCTTC. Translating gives CASSNGEGYGYTF.

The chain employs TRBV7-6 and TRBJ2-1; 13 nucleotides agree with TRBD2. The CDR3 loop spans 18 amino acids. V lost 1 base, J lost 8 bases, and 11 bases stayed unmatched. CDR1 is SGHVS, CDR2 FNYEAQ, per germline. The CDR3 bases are TGTGCCAGCAGCTTAGGACTAGCGGGGGGTATAGGGCGCGATGAGCAGTTCTTC. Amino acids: CASSLGLAGGIGRDEQFF.

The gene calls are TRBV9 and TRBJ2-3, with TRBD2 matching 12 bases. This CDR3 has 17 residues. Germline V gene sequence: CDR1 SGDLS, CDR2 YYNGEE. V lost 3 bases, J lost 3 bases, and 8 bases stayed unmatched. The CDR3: CASSGLWTSGATDTQYF. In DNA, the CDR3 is TGTGCCAGCAGCGGACTTTGGACTAGCGGGGCAACAGATACGCAGTATTTT.

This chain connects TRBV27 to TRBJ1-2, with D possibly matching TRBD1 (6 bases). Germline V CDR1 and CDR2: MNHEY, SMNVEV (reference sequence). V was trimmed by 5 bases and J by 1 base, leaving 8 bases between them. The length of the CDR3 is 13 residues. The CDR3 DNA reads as TGTGCCAGCAGTACCAGGGGTAACTATGGCTACACCTTC. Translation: CASSTRGNYGYTF.

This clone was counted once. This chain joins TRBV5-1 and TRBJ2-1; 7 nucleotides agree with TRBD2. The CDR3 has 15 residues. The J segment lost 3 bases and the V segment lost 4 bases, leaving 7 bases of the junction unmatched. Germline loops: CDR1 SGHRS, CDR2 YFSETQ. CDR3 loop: CASSGRSGYYNEQFF. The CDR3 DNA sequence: TGCGCCAGCAGCGGACGTAGCGGGTACTACAATGAGCAGTTCTTC.

The chain's CDR3 is CASTEGWGQALPYEQYF. CDR3 bases: TGTGCCAGCACCGAAGGATGGGGACAGGCCTTACCCTACGAGCAGTACTTC. The chain employs TRBV2 and TRBJ2-7; 8 positions agree with TRBD1. Germline V lookup: CDR1 SNHLY, CDR2 FYNNEI. The CDR3 totals 17 residues. V lost 7 bases and J lost 2; bases outside the gene matches: 16.